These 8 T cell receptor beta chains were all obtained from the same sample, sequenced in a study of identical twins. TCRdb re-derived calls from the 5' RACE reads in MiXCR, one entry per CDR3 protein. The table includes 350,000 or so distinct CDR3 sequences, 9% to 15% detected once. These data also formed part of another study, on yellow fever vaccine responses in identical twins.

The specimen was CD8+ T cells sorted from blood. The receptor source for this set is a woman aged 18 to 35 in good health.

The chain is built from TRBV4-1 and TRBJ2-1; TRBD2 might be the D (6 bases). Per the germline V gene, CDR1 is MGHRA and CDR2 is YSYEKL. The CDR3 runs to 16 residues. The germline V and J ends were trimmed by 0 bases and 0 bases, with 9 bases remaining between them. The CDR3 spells CASSQETSSSYNEQFF. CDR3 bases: TGCGCCAGCAGCCAAGAAACTAGCAGCTCCTACAATGAGCAGTTCTTC.

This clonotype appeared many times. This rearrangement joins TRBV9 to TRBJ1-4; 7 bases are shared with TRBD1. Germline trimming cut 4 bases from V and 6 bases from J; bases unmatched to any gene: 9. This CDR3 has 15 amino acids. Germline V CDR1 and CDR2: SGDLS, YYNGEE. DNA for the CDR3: TGTGCCAGCAGCACACAGGGACAGAAATATGAAAAACTGTTTTTT. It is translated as CASSTQGQKYEKLFF.

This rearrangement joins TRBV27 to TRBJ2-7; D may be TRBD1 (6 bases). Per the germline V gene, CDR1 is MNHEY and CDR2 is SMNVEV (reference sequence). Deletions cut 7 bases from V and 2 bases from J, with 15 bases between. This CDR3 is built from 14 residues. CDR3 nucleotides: TGTGCCAGCAAGGACAGCGAAAGCGCCTACGAGCAGTACGTC. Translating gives CASKDSESAYEQYV.

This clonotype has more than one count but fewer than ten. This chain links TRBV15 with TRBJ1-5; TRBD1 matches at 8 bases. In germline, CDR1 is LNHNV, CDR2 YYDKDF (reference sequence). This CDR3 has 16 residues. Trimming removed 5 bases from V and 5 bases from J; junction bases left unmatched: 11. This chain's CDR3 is CATSGMTGVGYQPQHF. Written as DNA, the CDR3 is TGTGCCACCAGCGGGATGACAGGGGTTGGGTATCAGCCCCAGCATTTT.

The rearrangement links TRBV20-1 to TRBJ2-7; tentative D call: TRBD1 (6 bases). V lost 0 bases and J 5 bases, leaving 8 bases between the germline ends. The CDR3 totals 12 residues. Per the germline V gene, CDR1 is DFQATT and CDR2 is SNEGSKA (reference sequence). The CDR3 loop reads CSARDQGHEQYF. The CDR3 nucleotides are TGCAGTGCTAGAGATCAGGGGCACGAGCAGTACTTC.

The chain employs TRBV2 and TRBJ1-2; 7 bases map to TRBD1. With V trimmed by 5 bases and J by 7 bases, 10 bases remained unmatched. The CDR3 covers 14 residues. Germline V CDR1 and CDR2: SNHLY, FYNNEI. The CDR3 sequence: CASSRGTGAPGYTF. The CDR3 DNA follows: TGTGCCAGCAGTCGGGGCACAGGGGCTCCTGGCTACACCTTC.

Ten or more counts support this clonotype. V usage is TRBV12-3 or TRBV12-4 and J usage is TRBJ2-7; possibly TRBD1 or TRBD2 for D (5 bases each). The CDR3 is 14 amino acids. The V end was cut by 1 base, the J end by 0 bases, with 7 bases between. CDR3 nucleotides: TGTGCCAGCAGTTTAGGGGACGCCTCCTACGAGCAGTACTTC. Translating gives CASSLGDASYEQYF.

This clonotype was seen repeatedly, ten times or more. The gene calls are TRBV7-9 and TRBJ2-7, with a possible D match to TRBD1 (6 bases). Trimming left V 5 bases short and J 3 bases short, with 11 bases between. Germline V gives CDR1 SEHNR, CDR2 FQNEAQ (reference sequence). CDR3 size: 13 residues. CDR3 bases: TGTGCCAGCAGCGGCCGGGACAACTACGAGCAGTACGTC. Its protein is CASSGRDNYEQYV.